This T cell receptor (beta chain) appears in the sequencing data of a study of T cell responses to AZD1222 COVID-19 vaccine. With respect to this clone: The antigen is unknown.

The table came from immunoSEQ multiplex PCR; TCRdb's copy has only in-frame clones and leaves some out. The table lists more than 85,000 clones, about four fifths of them singletons. The CDR3 has 15 amino acids. Germline CDR1 is MNHEY and CDR2 is SVGAGI. V lost 4 bases and J lost 7, with 19 bases in between. Study-wide results and limits: At 160-218 and 743-854, vaccine-associated CD4 TCRs were dominant, and they spanned spike. Scientists sampled the repertoires only once the peak T cell response had passed.

This TCR was recovered from an adult in good health. The source was peripheral blood, collected on day 0 of AZD1222 vaccination. The J gene is TRBJ1-2, the V gene TRBV6-5; D remains unclear. The CDR3 nucleotides read TGTGCCAGCAGTTCCCCCGGGGAGGGAAGATTTGGCTACACCTTC. Protein sequence: CASSSPGEGRFGYTF.